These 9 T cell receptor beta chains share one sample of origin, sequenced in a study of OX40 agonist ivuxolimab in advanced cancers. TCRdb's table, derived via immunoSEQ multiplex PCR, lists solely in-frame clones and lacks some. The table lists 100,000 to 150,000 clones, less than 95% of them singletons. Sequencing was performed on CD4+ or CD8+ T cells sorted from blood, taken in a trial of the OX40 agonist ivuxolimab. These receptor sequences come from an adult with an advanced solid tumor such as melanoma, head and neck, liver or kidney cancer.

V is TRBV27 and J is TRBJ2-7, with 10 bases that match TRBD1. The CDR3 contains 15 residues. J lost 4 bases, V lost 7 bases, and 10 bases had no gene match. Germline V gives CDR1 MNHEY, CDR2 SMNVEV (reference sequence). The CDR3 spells CASTLLGQGLYEQYF. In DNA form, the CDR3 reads TGTGCCAGCACTCTCCTGGGACAGGGGCTTTACGAGCAGTACTTC.

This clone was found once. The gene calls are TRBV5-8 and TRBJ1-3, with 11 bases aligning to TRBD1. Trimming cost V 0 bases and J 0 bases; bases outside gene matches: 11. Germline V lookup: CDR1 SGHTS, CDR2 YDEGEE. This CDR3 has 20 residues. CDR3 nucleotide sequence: TGTGCCAGCAGCTTGGCCAGTGGACAGGGGGCCACATTCTCTGGAAACACCATATATTTT. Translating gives CASSLASGQGATFSGNTIYF. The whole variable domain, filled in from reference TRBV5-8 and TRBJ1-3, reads EAGVTQSPTHLIKTRGQQATLRCSPISGHTSVYWYQQALGLGLQFLLWYDEGEERNRGNFPPRFSGRQFPNYSSELNVNALELEDSALYLCASSLASGQGATFSGNTIYFGEGSWLTVV.

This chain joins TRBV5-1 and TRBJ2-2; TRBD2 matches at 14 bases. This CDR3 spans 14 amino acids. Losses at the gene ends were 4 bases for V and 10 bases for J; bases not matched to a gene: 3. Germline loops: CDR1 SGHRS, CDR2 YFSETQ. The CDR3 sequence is CASSKGLAGVELFF. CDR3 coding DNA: TGCGCCAGCAGCAAGGGACTAGCGGGAGTGGAGCTGTTTTTT.

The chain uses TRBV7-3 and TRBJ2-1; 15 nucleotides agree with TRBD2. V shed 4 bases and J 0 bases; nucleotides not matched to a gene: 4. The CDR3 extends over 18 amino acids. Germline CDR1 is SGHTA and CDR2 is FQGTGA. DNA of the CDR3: TGTGCCAGCAGCTCCCGGACTAGCGGGAGGGCCTCCTACAATGAGCAGTTCTTC. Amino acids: CASSSRTSGRASYNEQFF.

For the CDR3, the DNA is TGTGCCAGCAGCTTAGCGGTGAGCGGGAGTAATCAAGAGACCCAGTACTTC. Translated, it gives CASSLAVSGSNQETQYF. The genes are TRBV7-8 and TRBJ2-5, with 8 bases matching TRBD2. The CDR3 contains 17 residues. Germline V gives CDR1 SGHVS, CDR2 FQNEAQ. J lost 2 bases, V lost 0 bases, and 8 bases had no gene match. Filled out from reference TRBV7-8 and TRBJ2-5, the complete variable domain reads GAGVSQSPRYKVAKRGQDVALRCDPISGHVSLFWYQQALGQGPEFLTYFQNEAQLDKSGLPSDRFFAERPEGSVSTLKIQRTQQEDSAVYLCASSLAVSGSNQETQYFGPGTRLLVL.

CDR3 nucleotides: TGTGCCAGCAGTTTAGGACAGAACACTGAAGCTTTCTTT. Translation: CASSLGQNTEAFF. The rearrangement uses TRBV27 and TRBJ1-1, with a tentative D call TRBD1 (5 bases). Germline lookup yields CDR1 MNHEY and CDR2 SMNVEV (reference sequence). Trimming left V 2 bases short and J 1 base short, with 5 bases between. The CDR3 is made up of 13 amino acids.

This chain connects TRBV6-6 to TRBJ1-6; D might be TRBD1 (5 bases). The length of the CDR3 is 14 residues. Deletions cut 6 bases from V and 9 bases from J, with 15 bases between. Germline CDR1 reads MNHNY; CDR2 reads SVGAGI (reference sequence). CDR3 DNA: TGTGCCAGCAGCACCAGGGAGAAGGGTTCACCCCTCCACTTT. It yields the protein CASSTREKGSPLHF.

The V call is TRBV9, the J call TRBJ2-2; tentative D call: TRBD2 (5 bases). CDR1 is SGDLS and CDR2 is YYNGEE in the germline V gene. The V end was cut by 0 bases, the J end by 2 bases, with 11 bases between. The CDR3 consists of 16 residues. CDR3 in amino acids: CASSVGTGTNTGELFF. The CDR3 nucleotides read TGTGCCAGCAGCGTAGGTACGGGAACAAACACCGGGGAGCTGTTTTTT.

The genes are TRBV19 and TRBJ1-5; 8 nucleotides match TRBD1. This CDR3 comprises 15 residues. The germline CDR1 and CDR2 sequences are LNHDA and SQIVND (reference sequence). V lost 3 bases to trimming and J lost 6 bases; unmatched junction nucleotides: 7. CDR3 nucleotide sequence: TGTGCCAGTAGTATTGAAGGACAGGGCCTTCAGCCCCAGCATTTT. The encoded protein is CASSIEGQGLQPQHF.